The TCR beta chain under discussion was sequenced for a study of shared clonotypes between healthy human individuals. In the study overall: Each donor's CD4 naive and CD4 memory cells filled three plates apiece, CD8 naive two, and CD8 memory one.

Sequenced by immunoSEQ multiplex PCR; TCRdb stores in-frame clones only, minus some. The sample has over a million clones, 96% seen once; the top ten hold roughly 1.2%. The origin of this receptor is a man aged 30 to 39 in good health. Sequencing was performed on naive CD4+ T cells sorted from blood. The sample's subset: CD45RA+ positively selected.

The CDR3 spells CSVKALPGDYGYTF. CDR3 in DNA: TGCAGCGTTAAGGCCCTCCCGGGAGACTATGGCTACACCTTC. V usage is TRBV29-1 and J usage is TRBJ1-2; D uncertain. Per germline, CDR1 SQVTM and CDR2 ANQGSEA. CDR3 size: 14 residues. V was pared by 5 bases and J by 3 bases, with 16 bases between.